A single sample gave rise to the 6 T cell receptor beta chains below, sequenced in a study of T cells after posttransplantation cyclophosphamide. Sequencing was performed with immunoSEQ multiplex PCR; in TCRdb, only in-frame clones are kept and a portion is missing. The sample holds about 66,000 clones, 93% seen once. The sample consisted of PBMCs. The receptor source for this set is a woman between 25 and 40 years old in good health and a related stem cell transplant donor.

The chain employs TRBV5-1 and TRBJ1-1; no clear D. This CDR3 has 12 amino acids. From germline, CDR1 is SGHRS and CDR2 YFSETQ. The V end lost 2 bases, the J end lost 11 bases, and 13 bases lay between the germline ends. The DNA of the CDR3 is TGCGCCAGCAGCTTTTCCGGTCACCCCGCTTTCTTT. Protein product: CASSFSGHPAFF.

The chain joins TRBV25-1 to TRBJ2-2, with 7 nucleotides matching TRBD2. CDR3 length: 16 residues. From germline, CDR1 is MGHDK and CDR2 SYGVNS. V was pared by 3 bases and J by 1 base, with 5 bases of the junction left unmatched. The CDR3, as DNA: TGTGCCAGCAGTGATGTGGGCGGGGGGAACACCGGGGAGCTGTTTTTT. Translation gives CASSDVGGGNTGELFF.

The V call is TRBV10-3, the J call TRBJ2-3; weak D call: TRBD1 (6 bases). CDR3 length equals 14 residues. Germline V CDR1 and CDR2: ENHRY, SYGVKD. The V end lost 3 bases, the J end lost 9 bases, and 16 bases lay between the germline ends. CDR3 residues: CAISDPLGRGTQYF. The CDR3 nucleotides are TGTGCCATCAGTGACCCCCTTGGCAGGGGAACGCAGTATTTT.

V usage is TRBV30 and J usage is TRBJ1-3, with a weak D call TRBD1 (5 bases). V was shortened by 2 bases and J by 0 bases, with 8 bases between the two germline ends. Germline V gives CDR1 GTSNPN, CDR2 SVGIG (reference sequence). This CDR3 is built from 14 residues. The CDR3 reads CAWSRQSSGNTIYF. The CDR3 DNA reads as TGTGCCTGGAGTAGACAGAGCTCTGGAAACACCATATATTTT.

J is TRBJ1-6 and V is TRBV19; possible D gene TRBD1, 5 bases. CDR3 size: 14 residues. Between the trimmed V and J ends, which lost 8 bases and 9 bases, there was a span of 17 bases. The germline gives CDR1 LNHDA, CDR2 SQIVND (reference sequence). Here the CDR3 DNA reads TGTGCCAGTGACAGCCGAGGGTCCACTTCACCCCTCCACTTT. This gives the protein CASDSRGSTSPLHF. The full variable domain, in which reference TRBV19 and TRBJ1-6 provide the parts outside the CDR3, is DGGITQSPKYLFRKEGQNVTLSCEQNLNHDAMYWYRQDPGQGLRLIYYSQIVNDFQKGDIAEGYSVSREKKESFPLTVTSAQKNPTAFYLCASDSRGSTSPLHFGNGTRLTVT.

The genes are TRBV23-1 and TRBJ1-5, with D perhaps TRBD1 (6 bases). TRBV23-1 is annotated as an ORF whose role is uncertain. V was trimmed by 6 bases and J by 5 bases, leaving 14 bases between them. There are 14 residues in the CDR3. CDR3 loop: CASRADRQHQPQHF. DNA of the CDR3: TGCGCCAGCAGGGCGGACAGACAGCATCAGCCCCAGCATTTT.